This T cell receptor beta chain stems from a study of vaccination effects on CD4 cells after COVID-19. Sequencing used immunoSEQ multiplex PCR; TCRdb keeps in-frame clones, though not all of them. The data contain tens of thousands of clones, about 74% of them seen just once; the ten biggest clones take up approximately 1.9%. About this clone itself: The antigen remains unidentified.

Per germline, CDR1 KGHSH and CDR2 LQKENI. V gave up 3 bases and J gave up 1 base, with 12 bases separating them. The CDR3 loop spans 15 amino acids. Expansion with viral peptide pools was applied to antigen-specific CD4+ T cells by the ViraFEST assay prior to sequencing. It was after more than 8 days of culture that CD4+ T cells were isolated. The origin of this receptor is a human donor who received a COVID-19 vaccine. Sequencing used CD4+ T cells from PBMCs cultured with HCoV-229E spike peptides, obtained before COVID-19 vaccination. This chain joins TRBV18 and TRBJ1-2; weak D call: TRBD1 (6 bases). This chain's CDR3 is CASSPWTEINYGYTF. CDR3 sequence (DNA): TGTGCCAGCTCACCCTGGACAGAGATTAACTATGGCTACACCTTC. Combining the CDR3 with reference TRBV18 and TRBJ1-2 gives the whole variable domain NAGVMQNPRHLVRRRGQEARLRCSPMKGHSHVYWYRQLPEEGLKFMVYLQKENIIDESGMPKERFSAEFPKEGPSILRIQQVVRGDSAAYFCASSPWTEINYGYTFGSGTRLTVV.